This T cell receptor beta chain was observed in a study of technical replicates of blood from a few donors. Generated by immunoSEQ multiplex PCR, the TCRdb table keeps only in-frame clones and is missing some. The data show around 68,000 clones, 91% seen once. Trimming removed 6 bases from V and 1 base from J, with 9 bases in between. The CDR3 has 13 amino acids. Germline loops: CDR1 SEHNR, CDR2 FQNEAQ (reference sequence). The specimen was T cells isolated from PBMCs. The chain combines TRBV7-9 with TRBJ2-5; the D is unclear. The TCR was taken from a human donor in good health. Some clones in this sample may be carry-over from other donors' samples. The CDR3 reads CASSSGSQETQYF. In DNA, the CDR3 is TGTGCCAGCAGTTCAGGAAGCCAAGAGACCCAGTACTTC.